These T cell receptor beta chains were read from a single sample in a study of blood T cell repertoires in COVID-19. Measured with immunoSEQ multiplex PCR; TCRdb has only the in-frame clones, and not every one. The repertoire consists of approximately 490,000 clones, with approximately 90% occurring once and the leading ten covering roughly 8.5%. Sequencing was done on a sample of PBMCs or T cells enriched from blood (not recorded which). The receptors originated from a woman aged 60-70 years who had recovered from COVID-19. Each CDR3 is given with its conserved first and last residue. A D gene is named only where the DNA matches it firmly. Where a row states a size, it is once, few, many or the class of an expanded clone; other rows omit it.

TRBD1,TRBJ1-2,TRBV5-1,NA,CASSRDRGSSGYTF,TGCGCCAGCAGCCGGGACAGGGGGTCTAGCGGCTACACCTTC
TRBD1,TRBJ2-3,TRBV4-1,NA,CASSQDPGTGLTDTQYF,TGCGCCAGCAGCCAAGATCCCGGGACAGGCCTCACAGATACGCAGTATTTT
TRBD1,TRBJ2-6,TRBV29-1,NA,CSVETTRTGGGPGANVLTF,TGCAGCGTTGAAACCACCAGGACAGGGGGCGGGCCTGGGGCCAACGTCCTGACTTTC
TRBD1,TRBJ2-7,TRBV5-6,NA,CASSPGGADEQYF,TGTGCCAGCAGCCCAGGGGGCGCAGACGAGCAGTACTTC
TRBD2,TRBJ2-1,TRBV9,NA,CASSAPGGASNEQFF,TGTGCCAGCAGCGCCCCGGGGGGGGCGAGCAATGAGCAGTTCTTC
NA,TRBJ1-5,TRBV27,NA,CASSRYGQQTPQPQHF,TGTGCCAGCAGTCGCTATGGACAACAAACACCCCAGCCCCAGCATTTT
NA,TRBJ1-5,TRBV12-5,NA,CASGSGNSNQPQHF,TGTGCTAGTGGGTCCGGTAATAGCAATCAGCCCCAGCATTTT
TRBD2,TRBJ2-3,TRBV9,once,CASSVISGGTSSTDTQYF,TGTGCCAGCAGCGTCATTAGCGGGGGGACCTCTAGCACAGATACGCAGTATTTT
NA,TRBJ1-4,TRBV6-5,once,CASSKTATNEKLFF,TGTGCCAGCAGCAAAACAGCAACTAATGAAAAACTGTTTTTT
TRBD1,TRBJ1-2,TRBV6-2/TRBV6-3,NA,CASSPGTGIGGYTF,TGTGCCAGCAGCCCTGGGACAGGGATCGGTGGCTACACCTTC
NA,TRBJ2-3,TRBV11-2,NA,CASSSTTGHFTQYF,TGTGCCAGCAGCTCTACGACAGGACATTTTACGCAGTATTTT
TRBD1,TRBJ2-1,TRBV7-2,NA,CASSLDRGYYNEQFF,TGTGCCAGCAGCTTAGACAGGGGGTACTACAATGAGCAGTTCTTC
NA,TRBJ1-6,TRBV19,once,CASRLSSGKSPLHF,TGTGCCAGTAGGCTTTCCTCAGGGAAGTCACCCCTCCACTTT
TRBD1,TRBJ2-2,TRBV9,once,CASSASSGTGLTGELFF,TGTGCCAGCAGCGCAAGCTCCGGGACAGGGCTCACCGGGGAGCTGTTTTTT
NA,TRBJ2-1,TRBV7-8,NA,CASSWTDYSYNEQFF,TGTGCCAGCAGCTGGACAGATTACTCCTACAATGAGCAGTTCTTC
NA,TRBJ2-2,TRBV30,NA,CAWSPEKGYPGELFF,TGTGCCTGGAGCCCGGAAAAGGGGTACCCCGGGGAGCTGTTTTTT
NA,TRBJ2-2,TRBV19,few,CASSGLKYTGELFF,TGTGCCAGTTCGGGACTGAAATACACCGGGGAGCTGTTTTTT
NA,TRBJ2-3,TRBV5-1,NA,CASETGVLGDTQYF,TGCGCCAGCGAGACGGGGGTGCTCGGAGATACGCAGTATTTT
NA,TRBJ1-1,TRBV5-1,NA,CASSLAGMNTEAFF,TGCGCCAGCAGCTTGGCAGGGATGAACACTGAAGCTTTCTTT
NA,TRBJ2-5,TRBV6-5,NA,CASFGHQETQYF,TGTGCCAGCTTTGGGCACCAAGAGACCCAGTACTTC
NA,TRBJ1-6,TRBV6-5,NA,CASSYGATNSPLHF,TGTGCCAGCAGTTACGGGGCCACTAATTCACCCCTCCACTTT
TRBD1,TRBJ2-7,TRBV23-1,once,CASSSLTGAYEQYF,TGCGCCAGCAGCTCCCTCACAGGGGCCTACGAGCAGTACTTC
NA,TRBJ2-1,TRBV6-4,NA,CASSEFGRLINEQFF,TGTGCCAGCAGTGAGTTCGGTCGCCTTATTAATGAGCAGTTCTTC
TRBD1,TRBJ1-2,TRBV10-2,NA,CASRPDRFNYGYTF,TGCGCCAGCAGACCGGACAGGTTCAACTATGGCTACACCTTC
TRBD1,TRBJ1-1,TRBV5-4,once,CASSPGQLMNTEAFF,TGTGCCAGCAGCCCGGGACAGTTAATGAACACTGAAGCTTTCTTT
NA,TRBJ1-1,TRBV19,NA,CASNSRWSPEAFF,TGTGCCAGTAACTCCCGCTGGTCCCCTGAAGCTTTCTTT
TRBD1,TRBJ1-3,TRBV18,NA,CASSPGQGGGNTIYF,TGTGCCAGCTCACCGGGACAGGGAGGCGGAAACACCATATATTTT
TRBD1,TRBJ2-7,TRBV19,once,CASSPRDRASYEQYF,TGTGCCAGTAGTCCCCGGGACAGGGCCTCCTACGAGCAGTACTTC
NA,TRBJ1-5,TRBV24-1,NA,CATSDRDQPQHF,TGTGCCACCAGTGACCGGGATCAGCCCCAGCATTTT